This TCR beta chain comes out of a study of early T cells in non-severe SARS-CoV-2 infection. This CDR3 region has 14 residues. The library protocol tagged individual cDNA molecules with unique molecular identifiers. A single record per CDR3 protein comes from TCRdb applying MiXCR to the 5' RACE reads. The repertoire holds 95,000 to 100,000 distinct CDR3 sequences, with roughly 13% as singletons. The gene calls are TRBV21-1 and TRBJ2-7; TRBD1 is the table's D call, not checked against the DNA. TRBV21-1 counts as a pseudogene. The TCR sequence derives from an adult who was a healthcare worker with PCR-confirmed SARS-CoV-2 infection or an uninfected control (not recorded which). The sample was whole blood. For the CDR3, the DNA is TGTGCCAGCAGCAGCCTCCGGGACCTCTACGAGCAGTACTTC. Translated: CASSSLRDLYEQYF.